The clone carrying this T cell receptor (beta chain) was found a few times. One entry per CDR3 protein results from TCRdb running MiXCR on the RT-PCR reads. The table lists approximately 210,000 distinct CDR3 sequences, approximately 41% of them singletons, with about 33% in the top ten. The entry originates in a study of patients and donors after allogeneic stem cell transplantation. After removal of 6 bases from V and 6 bases from J, the junction contained 7 bases not matched to a gene. The CDR3 loop spans 13 amino acids. Germline V gene lookup returns CDR1 MNHEY and CDR2 SMNVEV (reference sequence).

The sample taken for sequencing was blood, either unsorted or a sorted T cell fraction (not recorded which). The chain employs TRBV27 and TRBJ1-1; 7 bases match TRBD1. The sequence came from a human donor who was either an allogeneic HSCT recipient or a stem cell or donor lymphocyte infusion donor (not recorded which). It is not recorded whose cells these are; they may come from a transplant donor. CDR3 DNA sequence: TGTGCCAGCAGCCGGGACAGAGGGTCTGAAGCTTTCTTT. Amino acids: CASSRDRGSEAFF.